This TCR beta chain came from a study of cytomegalovirus exposure and HLA in healthy donors. Study-wide results and caveats: TCR association rates varied by HLA locus in a later analysis, with DRB1 highest and HLA-C lowest.

This PCR relied on a set of 60 Vbeta primers and 13 Jbeta primers. Profiling relied on immunoSEQ multiplex PCR, and the TCRdb table lists in-frame clones only, not all of them. The profile shows about 98,000 clones, around three quarters of them singletons. This clone has just a few counts. Its specificity is not known. Germline CDR1 reads KGHSH; CDR2 reads LQKENI. J gave up 4 bases and V 8 bases, and 9 bases lay outside the gene matches. CDR3 length: 15 amino acids. The gene calls are TRBV18 and TRBJ1-4; 8 bases match TRBD1. The clonotype comes from a man in his sixties in good health and CMV-seropositive. Sequences were obtained from PBMCs. The DNA of the CDR3 is TGTGCCAGCCGGCCGTCGGACAGGGTTAATGAAAAACTGTTTTTT. Translating it yields CASRPSDRVNEKLFF.